The 27 T cell receptor beta chains presented below share a single source sample, sequenced in a study of CD8 T cells in Susac syndrome. The RNA, about 0.5 to 1 ug, was put through reverse transcription using random hexamers. TCRdb recomputed calls from the immunoSEQ multiplex PCR reads with MiXCR, one row per CDR3 protein. The table lists about 210,000 distinct CDR3 sequences, 95% of them singletons, with 0.085% to 0.095% in the top ten. Sequenced sample: CD4+ T cells from PBMCs. These receptor sequences come from a human donor with multiple sclerosis.

The chain combines TRBV9 with TRBJ2-7; weak D call: TRBD2 (6 bases). This CDR3 region has 13 residues. The germline V gene has CDR1 SGDLS and CDR2 YYNGEE. Trimming removed 3 bases from V and 0 bases from J, with 7 bases in between. CDR3 coding DNA: TGTGCCAGCAGCGCGACTAGCTCCTACGAGCAGTACTTC. Translating gives CASSATSSYEQYF.

V and J are TRBV6-5 and TRBJ1-4; D is possibly TRBD1 (5 bases). In germline, CDR1 is MNHEY, CDR2 SVGAGI. The CDR3 is made up of 15 amino acids. Deletions cut 2 bases from V and 7 bases from J, with 14 bases between. In DNA form, the CDR3 reads TGTGCCAGCAGTTACGCAGACGGAAGGGGTGAAAAACTGTTTTTT. Protein product: CASSYADGRGEKLFF.

V gene TRBV13 combines with J gene TRBJ1-6; D remains unclear. The ends were cut back, 7 bases at V and 0 bases at J, with 7 bases in the middle. CDR1 PRHDT and CDR2 FYEKMQ come from the germline V gene (reference sequence). The CDR3 contains 14 residues. CDR3 in amino acids: CASTSHSYNSPLHF. The DNA for the CDR3 is TGTGCCAGCACCTCACACTCCTATAATTCACCCCTCCACTTT.

The chain couples TRBV27 to TRBJ2-3; D is ambiguous. CDR1 and CDR2 from the germline V gene are MNHEY and SMNVEV (reference sequence). The germline V and J ends were trimmed by 7 bases and 2 bases, with 10 bases remaining between them. The CDR3 runs 13 residues. CDR3 in amino acids: CASTKRVTDTQYF. The CDR3 coding sequence is TGTGCCAGCACCAAACGGGTCACAGATACGCAGTATTTT.

V gene TRBV29-1 combines with J gene TRBJ2-7; D is unresolved. This CDR3 has 12 residues. CDR1 and CDR2 from the germline V gene are SQVTM and ANQGSEA. Deletions cut 4 bases from V and 6 bases from J, with 13 bases between. CDR3 sequence (DNA): TGCAGCGTTGGGGTGGCAGGCCGCGAGCAGTACTTC. Amino acids: CSVGVAGREQYF.

The V and J genes are TRBV2 and TRBJ1-1, with D possibly matching TRBD1 (5 bases). V dropped 6 bases and J dropped 1 base, with 12 bases sitting between them. The CDR3 runs to 14 residues. Germline V gene data show CDR1 as SNHLY and CDR2 as FYNNEI. CDR3 amino acids: CASRFKTGNTEAFF. The CDR3 nucleotides read TGTGCCAGCAGGTTCAAAACAGGGAACACTGAAGCTTTCTTT.

The genes are TRBV27 and TRBJ2-1; 8 bases match TRBD2. J lost 6 bases, V lost 5 bases, and 18 bases had no gene match. Germline lookup yields CDR1 MNHEY and CDR2 SMNVEV (reference sequence). CDR3 length equals 18 residues. The CDR3 bases are TGTGCCAGCAGTGCCTCAGCGGGGGTCCGCAATAAGCGCAATGAGCAGTTCTTC. Translated: CASSASAGVRNKRNEQFF.

The chain employs TRBV29-1 and TRBJ1-3; 9 nucleotides match TRBD1. V was pared by 2 bases and J by 4 bases, with 6 bases of the junction left unmatched. Germline lookup yields CDR1 SQVTM and CDR2 ANQGSEA. This CDR3 comprises 15 residues. The CDR3 region is CSVESGTGFGNTIYF. CDR3 coding DNA: TGCAGCGTTGAATCGGGGACAGGGTTCGGAAACACCATATATTTT.

The V call is TRBV9, the J call TRBJ2-2; 8 positions agree with TRBD1. The CDR3 sequence is 23 residues long. CDR1 is SGDLS, CDR2 YYNGEE, per germline. Trimming took 1 base from V and 7 from J; bases not matched to a gene: 30. The CDR3 sequence is CASSVSILSLNRQGWVLGGELFF. The CDR3 DNA reads as TGTGCCAGCAGCGTATCGATTCTCAGTCTAAATCGACAGGGGTGGGTTCTAGGCGGGGAGCTGTTTTTT.

The chain couples TRBV7-9 to TRBJ2-1; TRBD2 matches at 7 bases. The CDR3 is 15 amino acids. Germline V gene sequence: CDR1 SEHNR, CDR2 FQNEAQ (reference sequence). V lost 2 bases to trimming and J lost 7 bases; unmatched junction nucleotides: 8. CDR3 DNA: TGTGCCAGCAGCTTAAGCGGGACGGCGGGGAATGAGCAGTTCTTC. The encoded protein is CASSLSGTAGNEQFF.

This clonotype was observed once. The genes are TRBV29-1 and TRBJ2-1; 8 bases align to TRBD2. Germline lookup yields CDR1 SQVTM and CDR2 ANQGSEA. The ends lost 2 bases at V and 6 bases at J; junction bases unmatched: 6. The length of the CDR3 is 14 residues. In DNA form, the CDR3 reads TGCAGCGTTGAAAGGCGGGAGGATCTCAATGAGCAGTTCTTC. Translation gives CSVERREDLNEQFF.

The rearrangement links TRBV29-1 to TRBJ2-3; TRBD2 is a possible D gene (6 bases). The V end lost 3 bases, the J end lost 0 bases, and 16 bases lay between the germline ends. Germline V gives CDR1 SQVTM, CDR2 ANQGSEA. There are 16 residues in the CDR3. Here the CDR3 DNA reads TGCAGCGTTGAGGGGGGTAGGGCTATTAGCACAGATACGCAGTATTTT. It is translated as CSVEGGRAISTDTQYF.

In its sample, this clonotype was seen once. This rearrangement joins TRBV20-1 to TRBJ1-5; D is possibly TRBD1 (6 bases). V lost 3 bases, J lost 4 bases, and 13 bases lay in between. CDR1 DFQATT and CDR2 SNEGSKA come from the germline V gene (reference sequence). The CDR3 has 14 residues. The CDR3 DNA reads as TGCAGTGCTAGGTCGACAGGTGGGAATCAGCCCCAGCATTTT. Its translation is CSARSTGGNQPQHF.

This chain joins TRBV29-1 and TRBJ2-4; no clear D gene. CDR1 is SQVTM, CDR2 ANQGSEA, per germline. The CDR3 sequence is 12 residues long. In DNA form, the CDR3 reads TGCAGTGCAGGCCTTGAATCCTCAATTCAGTACTTC. This translates into CSAGLESSIQYF.

V usage is TRBV29-1 and J usage is TRBJ2-1, with D possibly being TRBD1 or TRBD2 (5 bases each). Between the trimmed V and J ends, which lost 7 bases and 8 bases, there was a span of 18 bases. Looked up from germline, CDR1 is SQVTM and CDR2 is ANQGSEA. This CDR3 spans 13 amino acids. The DNA of the CDR3 is TGCAGCGCCGGGACCCCGCAATTTCATGAGCAGTTCTTC. It is translated as CSAGTPQFHEQFF.

The rearrangement joins TRBV20-1 to TRBJ2-3; unclear D gene. The CDR3 consists of 13 residues. CDR1 is DFQATT, CDR2 SNEGSKA, per germline (reference sequence). The ends were cut back, 0 bases at V and 8 bases at J, with 12 bases in the middle. CDR3 nucleotide sequence: TGCAGTGCTAGAGACCCCTCAGTAGGTACGCAGTATTTT. Translating it yields CSARDPSVGTQYF.

The CDR3 nucleotides are TGCAGCGTGCACAGGGGGCGAGATGGCTACACCTTC. It is translated as CSVHRGRDGYTF. The V and J genes are TRBV29-1 and TRBJ1-2; 9 bases match TRBD1. The germline V gene has CDR1 SQVTM and CDR2 ANQGSEA. The V segment lost 6 bases and the J segment 6 bases; nucleotides outside the gene matches: 5. The CDR3 spans 12 residues.

CDR3 in amino acids: CSARDTGRTQETQYF. The CDR3 region has the DNA TGCAGTGCTAGAGATACCGGACGGACCCAAGAGACCCAGTACTTC. The J gene is TRBJ2-5, the V gene TRBV20-1, with unresolved D. The CDR3 has 15 amino acids. Per the germline V gene, CDR1 is DFQATT and CDR2 is SNEGSKA (reference sequence). V was cut by 0 bases and J by 1 base, with 12 bases left in between.

The rearrangement links TRBV6-2 or TRBV6-3 to TRBJ2-7; D possibly corresponds to TRBD2 (6 bases). Germline CDR1 is MNHEY and CDR2 is SVGEGT. Trimming shortened V by 7 bases and J by 3 bases, and 13 bases separated the two germline ends. The CDR3 is 13 residues long. This CDR3 reads CASIRLGNYEQYF. The DNA for the CDR3 is TGTGCCAGCATTCGACTAGGTAACTACGAGCAGTACTTC.

On this clonotype itself: One junction end does not reproduce the germline sequence, and a read error may be involved. The rearrangement uses TRBV12-3 or TRBV12-4 and TRBJ2-3, with D perhaps matching TRBD1 (6 bases). CDR3 size: 15 residues. The CDR3 region has the DNA TGTGCCAGCAGTAGCTCAACAGGGAACCGACAAAACGACCGTTTT. It specifies CASSSSTGNRQNDRF.

The CDR3 DNA reads as TGTGCTAGTGGTTTAGAGACAGCCCAAGAGACCCAGTACTTC. Its translation is CASGLETAQETQYF. The chain has TRBV12-5 and TRBJ2-5, with TRBD1 as a possible D gene (5 bases). Trimming stripped 3 bases from V and 1 base from J, with 9 bases between. The germline V gene encodes CDR1 LGHNT and CDR2 FRNRAP. This CDR3 is 14 amino acids long. The whole variable domain, filled in from reference TRBV12-5 and TRBJ2-5, reads DARVTQTPRHKVTEMGQEVTMRCQPILGHNTVFWYRQTMMQGLELLAYFRNRAPLDDSGMPKDRFSAEMPDATLATLKIQPSEPRDSAVYFCASGLETAQETQYFGPGTRLLVL.

The chain is built from TRBV5-1 and TRBJ2-3; D is undetermined. Trimming pared 1 base from V and 2 bases from J, leaving 8 bases between. The CDR3 totals 14 residues. Germline CDR1 SGHRS, CDR2 YFSETQ. The CDR3: CASSLLVDTDTQYF. The CDR3 DNA is TGCGCCAGCAGCTTGTTGGTGGACACAGATACGCAGTATTTT.

The gene calls are TRBV28 and TRBJ2-3; D may correspond to TRBD1 or TRBD2 (5 bases each). V was trimmed by 5 bases and J by 8 bases, leaving 11 bases between them. Germline V gene data show CDR1 as MDHEN and CDR2 as SYDVKM. The CDR3 runs to 12 residues. CDR3 nucleotide sequence: TGTGCCAGCAGTGGGGACGGTGGTACGCAGTATTTT. This codes for CASSGDGGTQYF. Supplemented by reference TRBV28 and TRBJ2-3, the full variable domain reads DVKVTQSSRYLVKRTGEKVFLECVQDMDHENMFWYRQDPGLGLRLIYFSYDVKMKEKGDIPEGYSVSREKKERFSLILESASTNQTSMYLCASSGDGGTQYFGPGTRLTVL.

V usage is TRBV30 and J usage is TRBJ2-1; TRBD2 agrees at 7 bases. CDR1 and CDR2 from the germline V gene are GTSNPN and SVGIG (reference sequence). The CDR3 is made up of 13 amino acids. V gave up 4 bases and J gave up 6 bases; unmatched junction bases: 6. The CDR3 DNA reads TGTGCCTGGACCACTAGCGCAAGCAATGAGCAGTTCTTC. Its translation is CAWTTSASNEQFF.

The rearrangement joins TRBV15 to TRBJ2-1; 8 bases agree with TRBD2. V was pared by 1 base and J by 7 bases, with 15 bases of the junction left unmatched. The CDR3 is 18 amino acids. Germline V gene lookup returns CDR1 LNHNV and CDR2 YYDKDF (reference sequence). CDR3: CATSRVSSTGGPGNEQFF. CDR3 coding DNA: TGTGCCACCAGCAGAGTTAGTTCAACGGGGGGGCCCGGGAATGAGCAGTTCTTC.

This chain links TRBV20-1 with TRBJ2-7; D could derive from TRBD1 or TRBD2 (5 bases each). Germline assignment: CDR1 DFQATT and CDR2 SNEGSKA (reference sequence). V was pared by 7 bases and J by 2 bases, with 15 bases between. CDR3 length: 13 residues. The DNA of the CDR3 is TGCAGTGTCCTGGGGGTACGGGCCTACGAGCAGTACTTC. Translation gives CSVLGVRAYEQYF.

This clonotype has just a few counts. The chain joins TRBV7-9 to TRBJ2-3; D is undetermined. Germline CDR1 SEHNR, CDR2 FQNEAQ (reference sequence). The CDR3 is 13 residues long. The V gene lost 0 bases and the J gene lost 3 bases, with 4 bases spanning the gap. CDR3 bases: TGTGCCAGCAGCTTAGCGCTTACAGATACGCAGTATTTT. Protein sequence: CASSLALTDTQYF.